Reported below is one T cell receptor beta chain. The target antigen is unknown. This record belongs to a study of OX40 agonist ivuxolimab in advanced cancers. Findings and limits, study-wide: Partial responders treated at 0.1-3.0 mg/kg exhibited clonal expansion among the lowest measured. At 0.1 to 3.0 mg/kg, CD4+ and CD8+ blood T cells expanded clonally by week 6.

This CDR3 comprises 16 residues. V was pared by 5 bases and J by 3 bases, with 19 bases between. Germline CDR1 SEHNR, CDR2 FQNEAQ (reference sequence). Here immunoSEQ multiplex PCR was the method, and the copy in TCRdb shows in-frame clones only, minus some. The sample records about 48,000 clones, roughly 90% being singletons. Enrollment shut out patients with autoimmune disease history or systemic immunosuppression. The TCR was taken from an adult with an advanced solid tumor such as melanoma, head and neck, liver or kidney cancer. The sample consisted of CD4+ or CD8+ T cells sorted from blood, taken in a trial of the OX40 agonist ivuxolimab. The chain uses TRBV7-9 and TRBJ1-1; TRBD1 is a possible D gene (6 bases). The CDR3 loop reads CASSPPRGVGDTEAFF. The DNA of the CDR3 is TGTGCCAGCAGCCCCCCAAGGGGGGTGGGGGACACTGAAGCTTTCTTT. Filled out from reference TRBV7-9 and TRBJ1-1, the complete variable domain reads DTGVSQNPRHKITKRGQNVTFRCDPISEHNRLYWYRQTLGQGPEFLTYFQNEAQLEKSRLLSDRFSAERPKGSFSTLEIQRTEQGDSAMYLCASSPPRGVGDTEAFFGQGTRLTVV.